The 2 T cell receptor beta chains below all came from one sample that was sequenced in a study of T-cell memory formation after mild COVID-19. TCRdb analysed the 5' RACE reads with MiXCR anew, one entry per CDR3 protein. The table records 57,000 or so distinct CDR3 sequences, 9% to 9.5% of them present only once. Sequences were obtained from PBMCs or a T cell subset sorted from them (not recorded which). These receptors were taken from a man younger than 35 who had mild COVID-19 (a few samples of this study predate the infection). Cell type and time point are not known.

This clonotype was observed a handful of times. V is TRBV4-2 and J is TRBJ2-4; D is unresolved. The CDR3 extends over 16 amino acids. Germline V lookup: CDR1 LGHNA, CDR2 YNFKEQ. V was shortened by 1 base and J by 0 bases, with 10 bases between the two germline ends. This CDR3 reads CASSQGSQLAKNIQYF. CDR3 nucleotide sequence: TGTGCCAGCAGCCAAGGTTCCCAACTAGCCAAAAACATTCAGTACTTC.

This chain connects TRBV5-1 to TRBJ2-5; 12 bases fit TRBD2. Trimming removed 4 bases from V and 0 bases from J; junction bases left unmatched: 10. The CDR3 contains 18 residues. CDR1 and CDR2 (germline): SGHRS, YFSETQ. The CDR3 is CASSIGLAGPLYQETQYF. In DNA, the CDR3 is TGCGCCAGCAGCATTGGACTAGCGGGGCCTCTCTACCAAGAGACCCAGTACTTC.